Shown below are 2 T cell receptor beta chains from a single sample sequenced in a study of cytomegalovirus exposure and HLA in healthy donors. It was with 60 Vbeta and 13 Jbeta primers that the PCR ran. Assay used: immunoSEQ multiplex PCR; TCRdb lists only in-frame clones, some missing. The sample lists roughly 99,000 clones, over 60% occurring once. Sequences were obtained from PBMCs. These receptors came from a man aged 55 to 69 in good health and CMV-seropositive.

This rearrangement joins TRBV10-2 to TRBJ2-7, with D uncertain. CDR1 is WSHSY and CDR2 is SAAADI in the germline V gene. This CDR3 comprises 13 residues. Trimming removed 1 base from V and 3 bases from J, with 7 bases in between. Here the CDR3 reads CASSEFQNYEQYF. The CDR3 coding sequence is TGCGCCAGCAGTGAGTTCCAGAACTACGAGCAGTACTTC.

V is TRBV6-1 and J is TRBJ2-1; 8 nucleotides match TRBD2. J lost 3 bases, V lost 8 bases, and 6 bases had no gene match. Germline CDR1 MNHNS, CDR2 SASEGT. The CDR3 loop spans 14 amino acids. CDR3 nucleotides: TGTGCCAGCTGCTGGACTAGCAACTACAATGAGCAGTTCTTC. This translates into CASCWTSNYNEQFF.